These 21 T cell receptor beta chains were all obtained from the same sample, sequenced in a study of shared T cell receptors in the human thymus. TCRdb keeps only in-frame clones here, not all; method: immunoSEQ multiplex PCR. This table holds hundreds of thousands of clones, 80% to 90% found once. The same sample was also used in a study of human thymus T cells.

The sequenced sample was thymocytes. The receptors come from a boy under two years old with a congenital heart defect.

This clone was picked up one time. The rearrangement joins TRBV4-1 to TRBJ2-3; 15 bases fit TRBD2. The CDR3 is 18 residues long. From germline, CDR1 is MGHRA and CDR2 YSYEKL. Trimming cost V 2 bases and J 10 bases; bases outside gene matches: 13. The CDR3, as DNA: TGCGCCAGCAGCCAAAAGCCCCCTGGACTAGCGGGAGGGCCCCCGCAGTATTTT. This translates into CASSQKPPGLAGGPPQYF.

V gene TRBV28 combines with J gene TRBJ1-2, with D unclear. The V gene lost 6 bases and the J gene lost 1 base, with 9 bases spanning the gap. The length of the CDR3 is 13 residues. Germline CDR1 MDHEN, CDR2 SYDVKM. In DNA form, the CDR3 reads TGTGCCAGCAGCTTCCGCAGTAACTATGGCTACACCTTC. It translates to CASSFRSNYGYTF.

CDR3 protein: CASSPQSTGPYNSPLHF. The CDR3 DNA reads as TGTGCCAGCAGCCCCCAGTCGACAGGGCCTTATAATTCACCCCTCCACTTT. The chain links TRBV7-9 to TRBJ1-6; 7 bases are a match to TRBD1. V dropped 5 bases and J dropped 4; count of bases not matched to a gene: 11. Germline CDR1 is SEHNR and CDR2 is FQNEAQ (reference sequence). This CDR3 contains 17 residues.

The chain links TRBV14 to TRBJ2-7; tentatively, D is TRBD1 (6 bases). The CDR3 is 16 amino acids. Germline V lookup: CDR1 SGHDN, CDR2 FVKESK. V lost 1 base, J lost 1 base, and 14 bases lay in between. This CDR3 is CASSQVGHSGSYEQYF. The DNA of the CDR3 is TGTGCCAGCAGCCAAGTGGGACACTCCGGTTCCTACGAGCAGTACTTC.

The chain has TRBV27 and TRBJ2-1, with 12 bases that match TRBD2. Germline CDR1 is MNHEY and CDR2 is SMNVEV (reference sequence). The junction had 4 bases not matched to a gene; V was cut back by 3 bases and J by 7 bases. The CDR3 sequence is 15 residues long. The CDR3 DNA follows: TGTGCCAGCAGTTTTCGACTAGCGGGAGTGAATGAGCAGTTCTTC. As protein: CASSFRLAGVNEQFF.

The chain carries TRBV28 and TRBJ1-5, with 7 positions matching TRBD1. V was clipped by 4 bases and J by 5 bases; unmatched bases: 8. The germline V gene has CDR1 MDHEN and CDR2 SYDVKM. There are 15 residues in the CDR3. The CDR3 DNA is TGTGCCAGCAGTTGGGACAGAGTTCTAGATCAGCCCCAGCATTTT. Its protein is CASSWDRVLDQPQHF.

The V and J genes are TRBV15 and TRBJ2-7; TRBD1 agrees at 9 bases. The V gene's germline CDR1 is LNHNV and CDR2 YYDKDF (reference sequence). Trimming at V came to 0 bases and at J to 5 bases, leaving 2 bases not matched to a gene. The CDR3 covers 14 residues. The DNA of the CDR3 is TGTGCCACCAGCAGAGAGGACAGGGGACACGAGCAGTACTTC. Translated: CATSREDRGHEQYF.

V gene TRBV19 combines with J gene TRBJ1-2; D perhaps matches TRBD1 (6 bases). The germline CDR1 and CDR2 sequences are LNHDA and SQIVND (reference sequence). The CDR3 runs 13 residues. V shed 11 bases and J shed 5 bases, with 18 bases lying between them. The CDR3 spells CASLGAAPYGYTF. Written as DNA, the CDR3 is TGTGCCTCCCTGGGGGCGGCCCCTTATGGCTACACCTTC.

V and J are TRBV10-3 and TRBJ2-3; 10 positions match TRBD2. The V and J ends lost 8 bases and 4 bases, in that order; junction bases with no gene match: 3. CDR3 length equals 13 residues. Germline V gene data show CDR1 as ENHRY and CDR2 as SYGVKD. The CDR3, as DNA: TGTGCCATCGCTAGCGGGGGTCCAGATACGCAGTATTTT. It is translated as CAIASGGPDTQYF.

CDR3 region: CASSQELRDPGVHNSPLHF. The CDR3 DNA reads as TGCGCCAGCAGCCAAGAGCTCCGGGACCCAGGGGTCCATAATTCACCCCTCCACTTT. The chain carries TRBV4-1 and TRBJ1-6; D may be TRBD1 (6 bases). V lost 0 bases and J 5 bases, leaving 20 bases between the germline ends. CDR1 and CDR2 from the germline V gene are MGHRA and YSYEKL. The CDR3 has 19 amino acids.

The V call is TRBV5-1, the J call TRBJ1-2; 7 nucleotides match TRBD1. In germline, CDR1 is SGHRS, CDR2 YFSETQ. V lost 4 bases, J lost 7 bases, and 4 bases stayed unmatched. This CDR3 is 12 amino acids long. The CDR3 nucleotides read TGCGCCAGCAGCCCGGACAGGACTGGCTACACCTTC. Protein product: CASSPDRTGYTF.

The chain employs TRBV12-5 and TRBJ1-5, with D perhaps matching TRBD1 (5 bases). The V end lost 1 base, the J end lost 4 bases, and 8 bases lay between the germline ends. This CDR3 contains 14 residues. The germline V gene encodes CDR1 LGHNT and CDR2 FRNRAP. For the CDR3, the DNA is TGTGCTAGTGGTTTGGAGGCAGGGAATCAGCCCCAGCATTTT. Its translation is CASGLEAGNQPQHF.

The rearrangement joins TRBV27 to TRBJ1-4, with 11 bases identical to TRBD1. This CDR3 spans 16 amino acids. J was trimmed by 6 bases and V by 5 bases; bases with no gene match: 8. Germline lookup yields CDR1 MNHEY and CDR2 SMNVEV (reference sequence). In DNA form, the CDR3 reads TGTGCCAGCAGTCAGACCCCGGGACAGGGGGATGAAAAACTGTTTTTT. Translated, it gives CASSQTPGQGDEKLFF.

The V and J genes are TRBV4-3 and TRBJ1-2; no firm D call. Looked up from germline, CDR1 is LGHNA and CDR2 is YSLEER. CDR3 size: 14 residues. V was trimmed by 1 base and J by 6 bases, leaving 12 bases between them. Written as DNA, the CDR3 is TGCGCCAGCAGCCAAGGCGGCCAGCCTGATGGCTACACCTTC. Residues: CASSQGGQPDGYTF.

The V gene is TRBV4-1, the J gene TRBJ2-5; 9 bases are shared with TRBD2. The length of the CDR3 is 18 residues. Per germline, CDR1 MGHRA and CDR2 YSYEKL. V shed 0 bases, J shed 5 bases, and the junction held 13 bases outside the gene matches. The DNA for the CDR3 is TGCGCCAGCAGCCAAGAGGGATTCGCGGGAGGGAAGCGGGAGACCCAGTACTTC. This codes for CASSQEGFAGGKRETQYF.

This sequence joins TRBV9 and TRBJ2-7; 8 bases are shared with TRBD2. The J segment lost 4 bases and the V segment lost 0 bases, leaving 6 bases of the junction unmatched. Germline assignment: CDR1 SGDLS and CDR2 YYNGEE. This CDR3 is built from 15 residues. CDR3: CASSVGTSYLYEQYF. DNA of the CDR3: TGTGCCAGCAGCGTAGGGACTAGCTATCTGTACGAGCAGTACTTC.

The chain employs TRBV5-1 and TRBJ2-7, with 7 positions matching TRBD1. V shed 3 bases, J shed 0 bases, and the junction held 6 bases outside the gene matches. The CDR3 is made up of 15 amino acids. CDR1 SGHRS and CDR2 YFSETQ come from the germline V gene. The CDR3 sequence: CASSCTDRDSYEQYF. The CDR3, as DNA: TGCGCCAGCAGCTGTACCGACAGGGACTCCTACGAGCAGTACTTC.

The chain carries TRBV28 and TRBJ2-3, with TRBD2 matching over 7 bases. In germline, CDR1 is MDHEN, CDR2 SYDVKM. J lost 2 bases, V lost 6 bases, and 11 bases had no gene match. This CDR3 is built from 16 residues. The CDR3 loop reads CASRGVGGRITDTQYF. The CDR3 nucleotides are TGTGCCAGCAGGGGCGTGGGGGGGAGGATCACAGATACGCAGTATTTT.

The V gene is TRBV4-1, the J gene TRBJ2-7; possible D gene TRBD1, 5 bases. Germline CDR1 reads MGHRA; CDR2 reads YSYEKL. V lost 5 bases, J lost 6 bases, and 11 bases lay in between. CDR3 length equals 12 residues. The DNA of the CDR3 is TGCGCCAGCAGCGGGGCCGAAGCCGAGCAGTACTTC. Amino acids: CASSGAEAEQYF.

J is TRBJ2-7 and V is TRBV29-1; the D gene is possibly TRBD1 (7 bases). Trimming took 5 bases from V and 3 from J, leaving 11 bases between them. The CDR3 totals 12 residues. Germline CDR1 reads SQVTM; CDR2 reads ANQGSEA. The CDR3 loop reads CSVQGGVYEQYF. DNA for the CDR3: TGCAGCGTTCAGGGGGGAGTCTACGAGCAGTACTTC.

This sequence joins TRBV6-1 and TRBJ1-2, with D unresolved. This CDR3 comprises 14 residues. Per germline, CDR1 MNHNS and CDR2 SASEGT. The V and J ends lost 1 base and 4 bases respectively, with 10 bases between them. The CDR3 DNA reads as TGTGCCAGCAGTGAAGGGGCCCATACCTATGGCTACACCTTC. Translated, it gives CASSEGAHTYGYTF.